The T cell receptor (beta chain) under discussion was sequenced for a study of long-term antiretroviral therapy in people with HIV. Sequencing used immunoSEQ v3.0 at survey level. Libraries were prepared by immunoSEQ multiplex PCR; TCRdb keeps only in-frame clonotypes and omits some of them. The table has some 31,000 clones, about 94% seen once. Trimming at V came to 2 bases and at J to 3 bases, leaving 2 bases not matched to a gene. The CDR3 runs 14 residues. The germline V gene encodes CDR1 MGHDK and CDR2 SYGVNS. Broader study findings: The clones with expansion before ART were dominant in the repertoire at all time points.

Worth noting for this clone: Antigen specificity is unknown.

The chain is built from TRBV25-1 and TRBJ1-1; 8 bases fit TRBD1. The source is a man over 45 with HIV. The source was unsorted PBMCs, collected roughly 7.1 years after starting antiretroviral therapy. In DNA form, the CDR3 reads TGTGCCAGCAGTGAACAGGGGGCACACACTGAAGCTTTCTTT. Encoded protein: CASSEQGAHTEAFF.